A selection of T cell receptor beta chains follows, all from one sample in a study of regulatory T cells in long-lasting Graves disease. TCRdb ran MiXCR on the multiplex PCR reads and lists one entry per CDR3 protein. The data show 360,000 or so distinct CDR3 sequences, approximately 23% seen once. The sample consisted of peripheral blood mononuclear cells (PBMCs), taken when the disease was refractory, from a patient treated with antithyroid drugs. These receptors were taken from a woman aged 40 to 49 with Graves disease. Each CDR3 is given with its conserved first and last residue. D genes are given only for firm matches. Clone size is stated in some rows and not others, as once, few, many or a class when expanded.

CDR3: CASSPAEADTQYF; DNA: TGTGCCAGCTCACCAGCTGAGGCAGATACGCAGTATTTT; J: TRBJ2-3; V: TRBV18; D: .; size: .
CDR3: CASSLDPGHEQYF; DNA: TGTGCCAGCAGCTTAGATCCCGGACACGAGCAGTACTTC; J: TRBJ2-7; V: TRBV11-2; D: .; size: many
CDR3: CASSNVLDLGSQYF; DNA: TGTGCCAGTAGTAATGTTTTGGACTTAGGGAGCCAGTACTTC; J: TRBJ2-5; V: TRBV19; D: .; size: once
CDR3: CASSRDREDGELFF; DNA: TGTGCCAGCAGCCGGGACCGGGAGGACGGGGAGCTGTTTTTT; J: TRBJ2-2; V: TRBV12-3/TRBV12-4; D: TRBD2; size: .
CDR3: CASSYGPGNTIYF; DNA: TGTGCCAGCAGCTATGGCCCTGGAAACACCATATATTTT; J: TRBJ1-3; V: TRBV11-2; D: .; size: .
CDR3: CSARDGKGRNTEAFF; DNA: TGCAGTGCTAGAGATGGGAAAGGGCGGAACACTGAAGCTTTCTTT; J: TRBJ1-1; V: TRBV20-1; D: .; size: .
CDR3: CASSQSSTGGRGEQYF; DNA: TGCGCCAGCAGCCAATCTTCTACAGGCGGGAGGGGCGAGCAGTACTTC; J: TRBJ2-7; V: TRBV4-1; D: TRBD2; size: .
CDR3: CASSRLSSGNTIYF; DNA: TGTGCCAGCAGCCGACTGTCCTCTGGAAACACCATATATTTT; J: TRBJ1-3; V: TRBV28; D: .; size: many
CDR3: CASQPQTGFSYEQYF; DNA: TGCGCCAGTCAACCCCAGACAGGTTTCTCCTACGAGCAGTACTTC; J: TRBJ2-7; V: TRBV5-1; D: .; size: .
CDR3: CASSPLGTTGTEAFF; DNA: TGTGCCAGCAGTCCTCTCGGGACGACGGGGACTGAAGCTTTCTTT; J: TRBJ1-1; V: TRBV28; D: .; size: few
CDR3: CASSGPWTSGRVTYEQYF; DNA: TGTGCCAGCAGTGGGCCTTGGACTAGCGGGAGAGTCACCTACGAGCAGTACTTC; J: TRBJ2-7; V: TRBV2; D: TRBD2; size: many
CDR3: CSAVGGGHSGNTIYF; DNA: TGCAGTGCCGTCGGCGGCGGCCACTCTGGAAACACCATATATTTT; J: TRBJ1-3; V: TRBV20-1; D: .; size: few
CDR3: CASRTEGPAAVDHF; DNA: TGTGCCAGCAGGACTGAGGGGCCGGCCGCTGTAGACCACTTT; J: TRBJ1-6; V: TRBV6-2/TRBV6-3; D: .; size: .
CDR3: CSAVPGGSGNTIYF; DNA: TGCAGCGCCGTCCCCGGGGGATCTGGAAACACCATATATTTT; J: TRBJ1-3; V: TRBV29-1; D: .; size: .
CDR3: CASTPGHNEQFF; DNA: TGTGCCAGCACCCCGGGACACAATGAGCAGTTCTTC; J: TRBJ2-1; V: TRBV6-1; D: .; size: few
CDR3: CASSSRGHETQYF; DNA: TGTGCCAGCAGTTCCAGGGGGCACGAGACCCAGTACTTC; J: TRBJ2-5; V: TRBV27; D: TRBD1; size: many
CDR3: CSVEVSEPYGYTF; DNA: TGCAGCGTTGAAGTTTCTGAACCTTATGGCTACACCTTC; J: TRBJ1-2; V: TRBV29-1; D: .; size: .
CDR3: CASSLKGGNKLHEQYF; DNA: TGCGCCAGCAGCTTGAAGGGAGGAAACAAATTACACGAGCAGTACTTC; J: TRBJ2-7; V: TRBV7-9; D: .; size: .
CDR3: CATDAGITYEQYF; DNA: TGTGCCACCGATGCCGGGATCACCTACGAGCAGTACTTC; J: TRBJ2-7; V: TRBV28; D: .; size: many
CDR3: CASSLSGHRTDQPQHF; DNA: TGTGCCAGCAGTTTGTCGGGACACAGGACGGATCAGCCCCAGCATTTT; J: TRBJ1-5; V: TRBV28; D: .; size: many
CDR3: CASRIAGKETQYF; DNA: TGTGCCAGCAGGATAGCGGGTAAAGAGACCCAGTACTTC; J: TRBJ2-5; V: TRBV11-2; D: TRBD2; size: many
CDR3: CASSSGSSGTVEAFF; DNA: TGTGCCAGCAGTTCTGGATCTTCCGGGACGGTGGAAGCTTTCTTT; J: TRBJ1-1; V: TRBV28; D: .; size: many
CDR3: CASGPMETSGPHNEQFF; DNA: TGCGCCAGCGGCCCCATGGAGACTAGCGGACCTCACAATGAGCAGTTCTTC; J: TRBJ2-1; V: TRBV5-1; D: TRBD2; size: .